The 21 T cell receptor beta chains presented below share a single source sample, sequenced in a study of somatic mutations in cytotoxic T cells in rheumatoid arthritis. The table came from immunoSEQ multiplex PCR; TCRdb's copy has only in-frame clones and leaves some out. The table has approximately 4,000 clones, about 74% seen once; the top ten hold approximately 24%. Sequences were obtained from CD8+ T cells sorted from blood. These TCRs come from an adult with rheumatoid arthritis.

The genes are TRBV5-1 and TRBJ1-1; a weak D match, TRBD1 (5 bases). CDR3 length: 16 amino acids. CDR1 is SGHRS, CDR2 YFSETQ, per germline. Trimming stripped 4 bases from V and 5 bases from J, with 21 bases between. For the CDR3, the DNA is TGCGCCAGCAGCGCTGGGAACAACGCGGGGGATACTGAAGCTTTCTTT. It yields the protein CASSAGNNAGDTEAFF. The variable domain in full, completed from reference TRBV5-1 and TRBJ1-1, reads KAGVTQTPRYLIKTRGQQVTLSCSPISGHRSVSWYQQTPGQGLQFLFEYFSETQRNKGNFPGRFSGRQFSNSRSEMNVSTLELGDSALYLCASSAGNNAGDTEAFFGQGTRLTVV.

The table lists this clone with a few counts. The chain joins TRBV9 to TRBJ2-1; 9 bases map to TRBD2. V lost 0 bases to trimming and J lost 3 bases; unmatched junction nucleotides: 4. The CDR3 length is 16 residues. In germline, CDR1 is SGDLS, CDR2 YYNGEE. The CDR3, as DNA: TGTGCCAGCAGCGTAGGGGGTAGCGGGAGCTACAATGAGCAGTTCTTC. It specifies CASSVGGSGSYNEQFF.

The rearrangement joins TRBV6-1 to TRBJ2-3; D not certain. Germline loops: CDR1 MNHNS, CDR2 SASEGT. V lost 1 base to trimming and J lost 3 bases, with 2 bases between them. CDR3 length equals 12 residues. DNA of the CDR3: TGTGCCAGCAGTGAAGGGACAGATACGCAGTATTTT. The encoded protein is CASSEGTDTQYF.

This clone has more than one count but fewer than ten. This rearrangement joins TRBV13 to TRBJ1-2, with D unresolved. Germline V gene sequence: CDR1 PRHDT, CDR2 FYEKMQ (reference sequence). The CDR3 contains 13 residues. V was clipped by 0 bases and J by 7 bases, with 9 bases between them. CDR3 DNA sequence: TGTGCCAGCAGCTTAGGGCGAGGGCCTGGCTACACCTTC. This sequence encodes CASSLGRGPGYTF.

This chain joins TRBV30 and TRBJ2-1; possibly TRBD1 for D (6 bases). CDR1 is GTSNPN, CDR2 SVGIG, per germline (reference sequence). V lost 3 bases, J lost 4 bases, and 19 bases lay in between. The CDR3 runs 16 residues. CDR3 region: CAWRGPYRQAYNEQFF. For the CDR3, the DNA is TGTGCCTGGAGAGGACCATATAGACAGGCGTACAATGAGCAGTTCTTC.

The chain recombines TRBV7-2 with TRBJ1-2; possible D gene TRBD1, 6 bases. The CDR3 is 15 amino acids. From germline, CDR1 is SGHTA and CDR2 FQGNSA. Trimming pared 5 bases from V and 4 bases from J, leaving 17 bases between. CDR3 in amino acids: CASSRSDGQTYGYTF. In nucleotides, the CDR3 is TGTGCCAGCAGCCGATCGGACGGACAGACCTATGGCTACACCTTC.

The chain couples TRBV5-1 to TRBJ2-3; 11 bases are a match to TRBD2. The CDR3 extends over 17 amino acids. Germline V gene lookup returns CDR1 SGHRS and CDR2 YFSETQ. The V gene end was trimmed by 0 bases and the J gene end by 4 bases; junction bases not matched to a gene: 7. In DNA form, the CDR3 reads TGCGCCAGCAGCTTGGCGCTAGCGGGGGGTGGGGCAGATACGCAGTATTTT. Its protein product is CASSLALAGGGADTQYF.

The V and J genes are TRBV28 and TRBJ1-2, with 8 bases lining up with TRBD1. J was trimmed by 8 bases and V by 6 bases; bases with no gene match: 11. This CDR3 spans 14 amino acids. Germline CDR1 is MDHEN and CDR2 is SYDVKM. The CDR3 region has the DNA TGTGCCAGCAGATATCTTAGGACAGGGTGGGGCTACACCTTC. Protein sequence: CASRYLRTGWGYTF.

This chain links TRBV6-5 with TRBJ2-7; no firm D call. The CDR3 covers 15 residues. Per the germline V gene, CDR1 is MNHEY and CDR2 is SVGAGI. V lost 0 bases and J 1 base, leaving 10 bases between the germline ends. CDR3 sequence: CASSYSEARSYEQYF. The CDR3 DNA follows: TGTGCCAGCAGTTACTCGGAAGCCAGGTCCTACGAGCAGTACTTC.

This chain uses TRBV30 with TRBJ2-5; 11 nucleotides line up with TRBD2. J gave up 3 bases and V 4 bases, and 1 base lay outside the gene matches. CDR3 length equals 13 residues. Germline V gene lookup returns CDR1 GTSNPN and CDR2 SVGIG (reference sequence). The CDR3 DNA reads TGTGCCTGGAAGGGACTAGCGGAAGAGACCCAGTACTTC. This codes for CAWKGLAEETQYF.

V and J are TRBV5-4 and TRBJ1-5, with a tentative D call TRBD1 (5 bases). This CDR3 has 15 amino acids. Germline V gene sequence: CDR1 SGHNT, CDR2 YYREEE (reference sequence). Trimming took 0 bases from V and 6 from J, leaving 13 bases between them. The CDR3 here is CASSLGRGEGQPQHF. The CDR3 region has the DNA TGTGCCAGCAGCTTGGGGAGAGGGGAAGGTCAGCCCCAGCATTTT.

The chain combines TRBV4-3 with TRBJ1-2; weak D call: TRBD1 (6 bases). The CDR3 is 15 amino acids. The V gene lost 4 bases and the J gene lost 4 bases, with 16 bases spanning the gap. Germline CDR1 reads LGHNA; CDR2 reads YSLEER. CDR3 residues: CASSPLVGARYGYTF. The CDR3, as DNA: TGCGCCAGCAGCCCACTGGTGGGGGCTCGCTATGGCTACACCTTC.

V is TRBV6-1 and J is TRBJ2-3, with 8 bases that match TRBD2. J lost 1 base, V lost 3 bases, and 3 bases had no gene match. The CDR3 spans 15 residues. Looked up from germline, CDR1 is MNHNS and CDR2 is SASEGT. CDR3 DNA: TGTGCCAGCAGTGAGGACGGGGGGGGCACAGATACGCAGTATTTT. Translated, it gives CASSEDGGGTDTQYF.

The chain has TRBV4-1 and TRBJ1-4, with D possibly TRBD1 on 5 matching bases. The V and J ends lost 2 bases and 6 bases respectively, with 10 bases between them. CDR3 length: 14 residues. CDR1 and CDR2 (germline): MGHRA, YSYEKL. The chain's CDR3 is CASSQRRGDEKLFF. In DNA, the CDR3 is TGCGCCAGCAGCCAACGGCGAGGGGATGAAAAACTGTTTTTT.

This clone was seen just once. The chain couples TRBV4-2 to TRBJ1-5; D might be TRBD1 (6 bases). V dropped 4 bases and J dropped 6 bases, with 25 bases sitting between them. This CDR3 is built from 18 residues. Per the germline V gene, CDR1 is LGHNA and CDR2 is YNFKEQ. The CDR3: CASSLNYRDNRDRQPQHF. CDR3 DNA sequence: TGTGCCAGCAGCCTCAATTACCGGGACAATAGGGACCGTCAGCCCCAGCATTTT.

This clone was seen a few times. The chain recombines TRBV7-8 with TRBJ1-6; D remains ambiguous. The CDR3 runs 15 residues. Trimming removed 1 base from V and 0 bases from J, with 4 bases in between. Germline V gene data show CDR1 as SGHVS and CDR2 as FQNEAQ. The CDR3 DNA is TGTGCCAGCAGCTTAGGGAGCTCCTATAATTCACCCCTCCACTTT. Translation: CASSLGSSYNSPLHF. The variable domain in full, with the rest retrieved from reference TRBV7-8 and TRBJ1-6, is GAGVSQSPRYKVAKRGQDVALRCDPISGHVSLFWYQQALGQGPEFLTYFQNEAQLDKSGLPSDRFFAERPEGSVSTLKIQRTQQEDSAVYLCASSLGSSYNSPLHFGNGTRLTVT.

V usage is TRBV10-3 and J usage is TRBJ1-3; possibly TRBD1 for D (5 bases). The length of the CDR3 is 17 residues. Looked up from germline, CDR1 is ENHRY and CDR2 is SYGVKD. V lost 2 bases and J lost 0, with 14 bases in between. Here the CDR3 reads CAISEGADRYSGNTIYF. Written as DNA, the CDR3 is TGTGCCATCAGTGAGGGGGCCGACAGATACTCTGGAAACACCATATATTTT.

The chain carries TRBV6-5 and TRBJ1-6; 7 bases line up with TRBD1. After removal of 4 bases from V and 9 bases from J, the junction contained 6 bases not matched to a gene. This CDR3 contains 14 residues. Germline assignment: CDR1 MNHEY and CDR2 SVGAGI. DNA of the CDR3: TGTGCCAGCAGTTTTAGACAGGGTGGTTCACCCCTCCACTTT. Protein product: CASSFRQGGSPLHF.

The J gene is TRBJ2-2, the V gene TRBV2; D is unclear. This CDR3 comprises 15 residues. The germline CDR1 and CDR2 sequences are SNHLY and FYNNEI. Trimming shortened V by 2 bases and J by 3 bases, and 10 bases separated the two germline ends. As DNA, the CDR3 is TGTGCCAGCAGTGAAACTACGGCGGACACCGGGGAGCTGTTTTTT. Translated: CASSETTADTGELFF.

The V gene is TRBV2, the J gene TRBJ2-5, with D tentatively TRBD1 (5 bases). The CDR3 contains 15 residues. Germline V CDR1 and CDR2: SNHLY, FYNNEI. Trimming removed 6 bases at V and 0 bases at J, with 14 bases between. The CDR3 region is CASSEPGRDQETQYF. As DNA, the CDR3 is TGTGCCAGCAGCGAGCCGGGCAGGGACCAAGAGACCCAGTACTTC.

In nucleotides, the CDR3 is TGTGCCAGCAGCGTCTACACGAACACTGAAGCTTTCTTT. Its translation is CASSVYTNTEAFF. This rearrangement joins TRBV9 to TRBJ1-1, with unresolved D. There are 13 residues in the CDR3. The V gene's germline CDR1 is SGDLS and CDR2 YYNGEE. Trimming pared 2 bases from V and 1 base from J, leaving 6 bases between.